The 30 T cell receptor beta chains given below trace back to one sample, sequenced in a study of T-cell reconstitution after alpha-beta-depleted transplantation in children (dated by TCRdb to 2016 to 2017). What this sample's treatment or condition label stands for: allogeneic hematopoietic cell transplantation with graft depleted of TCRalphabeta T cells and CD19 B cells. The library was made by PCR. The instrument was an Illumina HiSeq 2500. Molecular barcoding was employed in the preparation of TCR libraries, with unique molecular identifiers being used to normalize TCRbeta repertoire quantification. TCRdb reworked the public reads: Q25 trimming with fastp, MiXCR clone assembly, productive beta chains retained. Every entry covers one CDR3 protein and lists the most common genes and DNA from its rows. The sample records roughly 490,000 distinct CDR3 sequences, 9.5% to 12% of which are singletons. Of the sample, roughly 15% falls within the top ten clones.

Source: PBMCs, mostly from graft donor cells, taken 180 days after TCRalphabeta/CD19-depleted stem cell transplant. The receptor set was obtained from a female patient aged 2 to 10 who had a stem cell transplant for aplastic anemia, so the T cells may come from the graft donor.

The chain carries TRBV7-2 and TRBJ2-3; D remains ambiguous. The CDR3 is 15 residues long. The V end lost 5 bases, the J end lost 3 bases, and 15 bases lay between the germline ends. Germline CDR1 SGHTA, CDR2 FQGNSA. The CDR3 DNA reads TGTGCCAGCAGCCCAGTGGTGACCGCTACAGATACGCAGTATTTT. This gives the protein CASSPVVTATDTQYF.

In its sample, this clonotype was seen a few times. The V call is TRBV14, the J call TRBJ2-1; maybe TRBD1 (6 bases). The CDR3 is 14 amino acids. The germline V and J ends were trimmed by 0 bases and 4 bases, with 7 bases remaining between them. Per the germline V gene, CDR1 is SGHDN and CDR2 is FVKESK. DNA for the CDR3: TGTGCCAGCAGCCAAGATAGGGGGTACAATGAGCAGTTCTTC. Amino acid sequence: CASSQDRGYNEQFF. Complete variable domain (other parts from reference TRBV14 and TRBJ2-1): EAGVTQFPSHSVIEKGQTVTLRCDPISGHDNLYWYRRVMGKEIKFLLHFVKESKQDESGMPNNRFLAERTGGTYSTLKVQPAELEDSGVYFCASSQDRGYNEQFFGPGTRLTVL.

This clonotype showed up just a few times. J is TRBJ2-5 and V is TRBV18, with D hard to call. Germline V gene sequence: CDR1 KGHSH, CDR2 LQKENI. CDR3 length: 14 amino acids. Trimming cost V 0 bases and J 5 bases, with 10 bases left between them. The CDR3 loop reads CASSPPRRTETQYF. The CDR3 bases are TGTGCCAGCTCACCACCCAGACGGACGGAGACCCAGTACTTC.

This chain joins TRBV28 and TRBJ2-1, with D possibly being TRBD2 (6 bases). V lost 5 bases to trimming and J lost 4 bases, with 12 bases between them. This CDR3 comprises 14 residues. Germline loops: CDR1 MDHEN, CDR2 SYDVKM. The CDR3 nucleotides are TGTGCCAGCAGTCCCCCCGGGACTTACAATGAGCAGTTCTTC. Protein: CASSPPGTYNEQFF.

This clonotype was picked up a small number of times. The chain employs TRBV7-2 and TRBJ2-7; D is undetermined. Germline loops: CDR1 SGHTA, CDR2 FQGNSA. This CDR3 contains 13 residues. V was shortened by 2 bases and J by 5 bases, with 10 bases between the two germline ends. The CDR3 sequence is CASSLSRSNEQYF. CDR3 DNA: TGTGCCAGCAGCTTAAGTAGGAGCAACGAGCAGTACTTC.

This clonotype appeared a few times. The chain links TRBV5-1 to TRBJ2-5; 14 bases are a match to TRBD2. This CDR3 has 16 amino acids. Germline V gene data show CDR1 as SGHRS and CDR2 as YFSETQ. The V segment lost 0 bases and the J segment 4 bases; nucleotides outside the gene matches: 2. CDR3 sequence reads: CASSLAGTSGGETQYF. DNA of the CDR3: TGCGCCAGCAGCTTGGCCGGGACTAGCGGGGGAGAGACCCAGTACTTC.

In its sample, this clonotype was seen a few times. The chain employs TRBV5-1 and TRBJ1-4; no definite D call. This CDR3 is 15 amino acids long. The V and J ends lost 4 bases and 5 bases respectively, with 15 bases between them. The germline V gene has CDR1 SGHRS and CDR2 YFSETQ. The CDR3 DNA reads TGCGCCAGCAGCCTAGGTACCTATAACAATGAAAAACTGTTTTTT. Translated: CASSLGTYNNEKLFF.

The V call is TRBV6-4, the J call TRBJ2-1; D might be TRBD2 (6 bases). This CDR3 has 17 residues. The germline gives CDR1 MRHNA, CDR2 SNTAGT. V was shortened by 5 bases and J by 8 bases, with 25 bases between the two germline ends. The CDR3 protein is CASSPVGRRGPRDEQFF. The CDR3 nucleotides are TGTGCCAGCAGTCCCGTAGGGCGGAGGGGCCCAAGGGATGAGCAGTTCTTC.

This clonotype appeared many times. This chain uses TRBV28 with TRBJ2-5, with D maybe TRBD2 (6 bases). V gave up 3 bases and J gave up 2 bases, with 7 bases separating them. Germline CDR1 reads MDHEN; CDR2 reads SYDVKM. The CDR3 has 13 amino acids. The CDR3 here is CASSLRGQETQYF. The CDR3 DNA sequence: TGTGCCAGCAGTTTGCGGGGACAAGAGACCCAGTACTTC.

This clonotype was seen many times. This chain connects TRBV12-3 or TRBV12-4 to TRBJ2-5, with a weak D call TRBD1 (6 bases). The length of the CDR3 is 16 residues. The ends were cut back, 7 bases at V and 4 bases at J, with 22 bases in the middle. The CDR3 region is CASTKPSGQRGETQYF. The DNA for the CDR3 is TGTGCCAGCACCAAGCCATCGGGACAACGTGGAGAGACCCAGTACTTC.

Comments on this clonotype: One junction end does not reproduce the germline sequence, and a read error may be involved. V and J are TRBV20-1 and TRBJ2-1; no definite D call. The CDR3 spans 15 residues. CDR1 is DFQATT and CDR2 is SNEGSKA in the germline V gene (reference sequence). The DNA of the CDR3 is TGCAGTGCTAGATCCCTAATGTCCGAATACAATGAGAAGTTCTTC. Encoded protein: CSARSLMSEYNEKFF.

This clonotype was seen only a few times. The J gene is TRBJ2-7, the V gene TRBV7-8; D might be TRBD1 (6 bases). V shed 1 base and J shed 2 bases, with 21 bases lying between them. CDR3 length: 18 amino acids. Germline-derived CDR1 and CDR2 are SGHVS and FQNEAQ. The CDR3 DNA follows: TGTGCCAGCAGCTTAGACCCAGGGGCCCCTCGCTTAACCTACGAGCAGTACTTC. It specifies CASSLDPGAPRLTYEQYF.

This clonotype was detected ten times or more. The chain carries TRBV4-2 and TRBJ2-3; D could derive from TRBD1 or TRBD2 (6 bases each). V lost 6 bases and J lost 4, with 17 bases in between. The CDR3 is made up of 15 amino acids. The germline V gene has CDR1 LGHNA and CDR2 YNFKEQ. CDR3 bases: TGTGCCAGCAGTCAAAGGGGGGCCGCGGCAGATACGCAGTATTTT. Its protein product is CASSQRGAAADTQYF.

This clonotype was seen at least ten times. The chain recombines TRBV15 with TRBJ2-5; tentatively, D is TRBD2 (6 bases). Germline V gene data show CDR1 as LNHNV and CDR2 as YYDKDF (reference sequence). Between the trimmed V and J ends, which lost 0 bases and 4 bases, there was a span of 6 bases. CDR3 length: 13 amino acids. CDR3 residues: CATSRERGETQYF. CDR3 sequence (DNA): TGTGCCACCAGCAGAGAGCGGGGAGAGACCCAGTACTTC.

The rearrangement joins TRBV9 to TRBJ2-7; maybe TRBD1 (6 bases). V lost 0 bases, J lost 0 bases, and 10 bases lay in between. This CDR3 is built from 15 residues. CDR1 and CDR2 (germline): SGDLS, YYNGEE. CDR3 protein: CASSVGDRSSYEQYF. The CDR3, as DNA: TGTGCCAGCAGCGTAGGTGACAGGAGCTCCTACGAGCAGTACTTC. The full variable domain, completed using reference TRBV9 and TRBJ2-7, is DSGVTQTPKHLITATGQRVTLRCSPRSGDLSVYWYQQSLDQGLQFLIQYYNGEERAKGNILERFSAQQFPDLHSELNLSSLELGDSALYFCASSVGDRSSYEQYFGPGTRLTVT.

The rearrangement links TRBV6-1 to TRBJ2-3; TRBD2 is a possible D gene (7 bases). Between the trimmed V and J ends, which lost 3 bases and 3 bases, there was a span of 16 bases. The CDR3 covers 16 residues. Germline lookup yields CDR1 MNHNS and CDR2 SASEGT. CDR3 protein: CASSDHRGGVTDTQYF. The CDR3 nucleotides read TGTGCCAGCAGTGATCACCGAGGGGGGGTAACAGATACGCAGTATTTT.

The chain uses TRBV21-1 and TRBJ2-4; the table's TRBD2 call for D was not verified on the DNA. TRBV21-1 is a listed pseudogene. The CDR3 loop spans 17 amino acids. CDR3 nucleotide sequence: TGTGCCAGCAGCAAAATCTATCGGCGGGAGGGTTTAAACATTCAGTACTTC. Protein product: CASSKIYRREGLNIQYF.

The rearrangement uses TRBV5-6 and TRBJ2-1; the D is unclear. The germline V gene encodes CDR1 SGHDT and CDR2 YYEEEE. There are 14 residues in the CDR3. V was cut by 4 bases and J by 2 bases, with 10 bases left in between. The CDR3 nucleotides read TGTGCCAGCAGCCCACTACTGGCCTACAATGAGCAGTTCTTC. Protein product: CASSPLLAYNEQFF.

There are a few counts of this clonotype. The gene calls are TRBV12-3 or TRBV12-4 and TRBJ2-3, with D hard to call. V was shortened by 0 bases and J by 1 base, with 14 bases between the two germline ends. This CDR3 region has 17 residues. Here the CDR3 DNA reads TGTGCCAGCAGTTTAGCTAGCCGGGTAGAGGGCACAGATACGCAGTATTTT. As protein: CASSLASRVEGTDTQYF.

J is TRBJ2-1 and V is TRBV5-5, with 8 bases identical to TRBD2. From germline, CDR1 is SGHKS and CDR2 YYEKEE (reference sequence). The CDR3 is made up of 15 amino acids. V lost 4 bases, J lost 10 bases, and 13 bases stayed unmatched. Written as DNA, the CDR3 is TGTGCCAGCAGCGGGGTGACTAGCGCGACTGGGGAGCAGTTCTTC. As protein: CASSGVTSATGEQFF.

The rearrangement links TRBV24-1 to TRBJ1-1; a possible D gene is TRBD1 (5 bases). Trimming left V 5 bases short and J 3 bases short, with 9 bases between. The CDR3 spans 13 residues. CDR1 is KGHDR, CDR2 SFDVKD, per germline. The CDR3, as DNA: TGTGCCACCAGTGGGGCAGGGTACACTGAAGCTTTCTTT. This translates into CATSGAGYTEAFF.

This clonotype was counted a few times. This chain's CDR3 is CSAREIDGYTF. In DNA, the CDR3 is TGCAGTGCTAGAGAAATCGATGGCTACACCTTC. The chain recombines TRBV20-1 with TRBJ1-2, with D hard to call. V shed 0 bases and J shed 6 bases, with 5 bases lying between them. This CDR3 has 11 residues. Germline values: CDR1 DFQATT, CDR2 SNEGSKA (reference sequence).

This sequence joins TRBV20-1 and TRBJ1-1; D is uncertain. Germline V gives CDR1 DFQATT, CDR2 SNEGSKA (reference sequence). The V gene lost 8 bases and the J gene lost 6 bases, with 19 bases spanning the gap. This CDR3 spans 13 amino acids. CDR3 bases: TGCAGTCCATATCGGGGTAAGAGCTCTGAAGCTTTCTTT. Translation: CSPYRGKSSEAFF.

V and J are TRBV7-2 and TRBJ1-1, with no clear D. Germline CDR1 is SGHTA and CDR2 is FQGNSA. Trimming stripped 5 bases from V and 0 bases from J, with 10 bases between. The CDR3 spans 14 residues. This CDR3 reads CASSPLGLNTEAFF. The CDR3 DNA follows: TGTGCCAGCAGCCCCCTAGGGCTGAACACTGAAGCTTTCTTT.

This clonotype was seen only a few times. The CDR3 region has the DNA TGTGCCAGCCTCGGGACAGCTAATGAAAAACTGTTTTTT. This codes for CASLGTANEKLFF. The V gene is TRBV28, the J gene TRBJ1-4, with 7 bases lining up with TRBD1. Trimming removed 8 bases from V and 3 bases from J; junction bases left unmatched: 3. The CDR3 is made up of 13 amino acids. The germline CDR1 and CDR2 sequences are MDHEN and SYDVKM.

This clonotype was observed a few times. This chain links TRBV20-1 with TRBJ2-5, with D possibly matching TRBD2 (5 bases). The CDR3 has 12 residues. Germline V gives CDR1 DFQATT, CDR2 SNEGSKA (reference sequence). Trimming took off 2 bases at V and 4 bases at J, with 8 bases between the two ends. The CDR3 DNA follows: TGCAGTGCTAGAATCAGCGGAGAGACCCAGTACTTC. Translating it yields CSARISGETQYF.

This clonotype was seen many times. This chain links TRBV18 with TRBJ1-5; D is ambiguous. The CDR3 covers 13 residues. Germline CDR1 and CDR2: KGHSH and LQKENI. V lost 3 bases and J lost 7, with 10 bases in between. The CDR3 DNA is TGTGCCAGCTCACCGCCGTGGGGACAGCCCCAGCATTTT. This codes for CASSPPWGQPQHF. Based on the CDR3 plus reference TRBV18 and TRBJ1-5, the full variable domain is NAGVMQNPRHLVRRRGQEARLRCSPMKGHSHVYWYRQLPEEGLKFMVYLQKENIIDESGMPKERFSAEFPKEGPSILRIQQVVRGDSAAYFCASSPPWGQPQHFGDGTRLSIL.

J is TRBJ1-6 and V is TRBV27; no clear D. CDR3 size: 15 residues. The germline V gene encodes CDR1 MNHEY and CDR2 SMNVEV (reference sequence). V was clipped by 4 bases and J by 7 bases, with 14 bases between them. The CDR3 coding sequence is TGTGCCAGCAGTTCCCATTACGGCGCCAATTCACCCCTCCACTTT. This gives the protein CASSSHYGANSPLHF.

In DNA, the CDR3 is TGTGCCAGCAGCTTATGGGGACTAGCAGATTACAATGAGCAGTTCTTC. The encoded protein is CASSLWGLADYNEQFF. The chain carries TRBV7-3 and TRBJ2-1, with TRBD2 identical over 9 bases. With 2 bases clipped from V and 4 bases from J, the junction kept 6 bases outside the gene matches. This CDR3 has 16 residues. Looked up from germline, CDR1 is SGHTA and CDR2 is FQGTGA.

J is TRBJ2-2 and V is TRBV12-5, with TRBD1 identical over 7 bases. The V segment lost 6 bases and the J segment 0 bases; nucleotides outside the gene matches: 7. Germline CDR1 reads LGHNT; CDR2 reads FRNRAP. CDR3 length equals 16 residues. The CDR3: CASGSLTGPNTGELFF. CDR3 nucleotide sequence: TGTGCTAGTGGCTCCCTGACAGGGCCGAACACCGGGGAGCTGTTTTTT.